A few counts support the clone carrying this T cell receptor beta chain. The antigen remains undetermined. Time point reported: persistent/refractory GD, antithyroid drugs over 5 years with positive TRAb. PBMC RNA was the source of the TCR library. The CDR3 runs to 13 residues. Trimming left V 8 bases short and J 4 bases short, with 14 bases between. The germline V gene has CDR1 MNHNS and CDR2 SASEGT. For TCR beta, libraries came from iRepertoire HTBI primers and Arm-PCR of CDR3 regions. A single record per CDR3 protein comes from TCRdb applying MiXCR to the multiplex PCR reads. Here the sample spans over 650,000 distinct CDR3 sequences, around 30% being singletons. The sample belongs to a study of regulatory T cells in long-lasting Graves disease. Study findings and constraints: Among samples with persistent disease, TRBV28, TRBJ1-2 and TRBJ2-5 were favored. Persistent patients shared more public clonotypes (roughly 2,800) than new patients (966).

The clonotype originates from a female donor with Graves disease. The material was peripheral blood mononuclear cells (PBMCs), obtained when the disease was refractory, from a patient treated with antithyroid drugs. This sequence joins TRBV6-1 and TRBJ2-5; perhaps TRBD2 as D (6 bases). The CDR3 protein is CASGGLGGETQYF. The CDR3 DNA sequence: TGTGCCAGCGGGGGACTGGGGGGAGAGACCCAGTACTTC.